Below, 8 T cell receptor beta chains from the same sample are listed, as sequenced in a study of blood T cell repertoires in COVID-19. Measured with immunoSEQ multiplex PCR; TCRdb has only the in-frame clones, and not every one. The data show about 250,000 clones, around nine tenths seen once. What was sequenced was PBMCs or T cells enriched from blood (not recorded which). The receptors here all came from a woman aged 40 to 50 who had been exposed to COVID-19.

The J gene is TRBJ1-2, the V gene TRBV7-9; TRBD1 matches at 7 bases. Germline V lookup: CDR1 SEHNR, CDR2 FQNEAQ (reference sequence). The CDR3 spans 14 residues. The V segment lost 1 base and the J segment 6 bases; nucleotides outside the gene matches: 5. CDR3 DNA: TGTGCCAGCAGCTTAGACGACAGGGCAGATGGCTACACCTTC. This translates into CASSLDDRADGYTF. The whole variable domain, filled in from reference TRBV7-9 and TRBJ1-2, reads DTGVSQNPRHKITKRGQNVTFRCDPISEHNRLYWYRQTLGQGPEFLTYFQNEAQLEKSRLLSDRFSAERPKGSFSTLEIQRTEQGDSAMYLCASSLDDRADGYTFGSGTRLTVV.

CDR3 coding DNA: TGCAGCGTGGCACAGGGGTTGAACACTGAAGCTTTCTTT. As protein: CSVAQGLNTEAFF. The chain links TRBV29-1 to TRBJ1-1, with TRBD1 matching over 7 bases. V lost 6 bases to trimming and J lost 0 bases; unmatched junction nucleotides: 4. The CDR3 covers 13 residues. Germline CDR1 and CDR2: SQVTM and ANQGSEA.

The J gene is TRBJ1-1, the V gene TRBV7-3, with D uncertain. Germline V CDR1 and CDR2: SGHTA, FQGTGA. V was shortened by 2 bases and J by 1 base, with 29 bases between the two germline ends. The CDR3 is 21 amino acids. The CDR3 loop reads CASSLELRGSASSLTNTEAFF. CDR3 in DNA: TGTGCCAGCAGCTTAGAGTTACGGGGATCTGCCTCCTCACTGACGAACACTGAAGCTTTCTTT.

This clone occurred once. The V call is TRBV4-3, the J call TRBJ1-2; 7 bases are shared with TRBD1. The CDR3 length is 19 residues. Trimming took 4 bases from V and 5 from J; bases not matched to a gene: 22. CDR1 and CDR2 (germline): LGHNA, YSLEER. This chain's CDR3 is CASSRDTTRQGIVWYGYTF. For the CDR3, the DNA is TGCGCCAGCAGCCGGGACACGACGAGACAGGGAATCGTCTGGTATGGCTACACCTTC.

The sample holds a few counts of this clone. The chain has TRBV5-1 and TRBJ1-3; D possibly corresponds to TRBD1 (5 bases). The CDR3 is 16 amino acids. Germline V CDR1 and CDR2: SGHRS, YFSETQ. Trimming left V 2 bases short and J 2 bases short, with 14 bases between. The DNA for the CDR3 is TGCGCCAGCAGCTTAACCTGGACACTCGCTGGAAACACCATATATTTT. It codes for CASSLTWTLAGNTIYF.

This chain joins TRBV19 and TRBJ1-4, with TRBD1 identical over 9 bases. With V trimmed by 7 bases and J by 4 bases, 4 bases remained unmatched. The germline CDR1 and CDR2 sequences are LNHDA and SQIVND (reference sequence). This CDR3 has 14 amino acids. In DNA, the CDR3 is TGTGCCAGTATTAGACAGGGGGTTAATGAAAAACTGTTTTTT. This gives the protein CASIRQGVNEKLFF.

This rearrangement joins TRBV10-3 to TRBJ2-3; 8 bases are shared with TRBD2. Trimming at V came to 0 bases and at J to 1 base, leaving 0 bases not matched to a gene. The CDR3 extends over 15 amino acids. Germline CDR1 is ENHRY and CDR2 is SYGVKD. The CDR3 spells CAISESSGGTDTQYF. CDR3 nucleotide sequence: TGTGCCATCAGTGAGTCTAGCGGGGGCACAGATACGCAGTATTTT.

The chain joins TRBV7-8 to TRBJ2-5; TRBD2 matches at 7 bases. CDR1 is SGHVS and CDR2 is FQNEAQ in the germline V gene. The V and J ends lost 7 bases and 6 bases, in that order; junction bases with no gene match: 11. The CDR3 runs to 14 residues. Here the CDR3 DNA reads TGTGCCAGCACCTGGGAGGGAGGGGAAAAGACCCAGTACTTC. Amino acids: CASTWEGGEKTQYF.